Following are 13 T cell receptor beta chains from one sample sequenced in a study of cytomegalovirus exposure and HLA in healthy donors. This PCR relied on a set of 60 Vbeta primers and 13 Jbeta primers. Sequencing was performed with immunoSEQ multiplex PCR; in TCRdb, only in-frame clones are kept and a portion is missing. There are 150,000 to 180,000 clones in the sample; about 80% occur only once, and around 7% lies in the top ten. Material for sequencing was PBMCs. The source of these receptors is a woman in her fifties or sixties in good health and CMV-seropositive.

The chain carries TRBV6-5 and TRBJ2-2; D gene ambiguous. Between the trimmed V and J ends, which lost 0 bases and 4 bases, there was a span of 6 bases. The CDR3 consists of 14 residues. Germline V gives CDR1 MNHEY, CDR2 SVGAGI. The CDR3 DNA sequence: TGTGCCAGCAGTTACTCGACAATCACCGGGGAGCTGTTTTTT. Translated, it gives CASSYSTITGELFF.

The chain has TRBV14 and TRBJ1-4; D possibly corresponds to TRBD1 (6 bases). CDR1 and CDR2 (germline): SGHDN, FVKESK. The CDR3 runs 15 residues. V was cut by 4 bases and J by 8 bases, with 17 bases left in between. CDR3 in DNA: TGTGCCAGCAGCCGACAGGACCTCGGAAAGGAAAAACTGTTTTTT. This encodes CASSRQDLGKEKLFF.

The rearrangement joins TRBV7-2 to TRBJ1-5; D gene uncertain. The CDR3 is 13 amino acids. CDR1 and CDR2 from the germline V gene are SGHTA and FQGNSA. With 1 base removed from V and 4 bases from J, the gap between germline ends came to 5 bases. This CDR3 reads CASSLGPNQPQHF. In DNA, the CDR3 is TGTGCCAGCAGCTTAGGTCCAAATCAGCCCCAGCATTTT.

This rearrangement joins TRBV2 to TRBJ2-5, with D tentatively TRBD2 (7 bases). The CDR3 spans 14 residues. Trimming pared 7 bases from V and 2 bases from J, leaving 14 bases between. CDR1 is SNHLY, CDR2 FYNNEI, per germline. The CDR3 DNA sequence: TGTGCCAGCATGCGGGGGCCGAGACAAGAGACCCAGTACTTC. Residues: CASMRGPRQETQYF.

Remarks on this clone: The germline gene is not matched at one end of the junction; a read error may be the cause. The chain's CDR3 is CSSSLGPATGSATEAFF. In nucleotides, the CDR3 is TGTTCCAGCAGCTTAGGACCCGCAACAGGGTCGGCCACTGAAGCTTTCTTT. The rearrangement joins TRBV7-9 to TRBJ1-1; possible D gene TRBD1, 6 bases. CDR1 is SEHNR, CDR2 FQNEAQ, per germline (reference sequence). CDR3 length equals 17 residues.

This clone ranks as medium-sized. The chain carries TRBV6-1 and TRBJ1-2; 9 bases are shared with TRBD1. The CDR3 runs 17 residues. Looked up from germline, CDR1 is MNHNS and CDR2 is SASEGT. J was trimmed by 8 bases and V by 3 bases; bases with no gene match: 16. In DNA form, the CDR3 reads TGTGCCAGCAGTGATGATGCTGGACAGGGGACGTATAAAGGCTACACCTTC. It codes for CASSDDAGQGTYKGYTF.

The chain carries TRBV5-8 and TRBJ2-1; 8 bases match TRBD2. The CDR3 sequence is 14 residues long. The V and J ends lost 2 bases and 9 bases, in that order; junction bases with no gene match: 7. The V gene's germline CDR1 is SGHTS and CDR2 YDEGEE. CDR3 residues: CASSFNGGAGEQFF. For the CDR3, the DNA is TGTGCCAGCAGCTTCAACGGGGGGGCGGGTGAGCAGTTCTTC. Filled out from reference TRBV5-8 and TRBJ2-1, the complete variable domain reads EAGVTQSPTHLIKTRGQQATLRCSPISGHTSVYWYQQALGLGLQFLLWYDEGEERNRGNFPPRFSGRQFPNYSSELNVNALELEDSALYLCASSFNGGAGEQFFGPGTRLTVL.

The chain employs TRBV9 and TRBJ1-4, with D possibly being TRBD1 (5 bases). Trimming took off 2 bases at V and 3 bases at J, with 8 bases between the two ends. The CDR3 spans 14 residues. The germline CDR1 and CDR2 sequences are SGDLS and YYNGEE. The CDR3 bases are TGTGCCAGCAGCGTTTCAGGGCCTAATGAAAAACTGTTTTTT. Protein product: CASSVSGPNEKLFF. Looking up the rest from reference TRBV9 and TRBJ1-4 gives the full variable domain: DSGVTQTPKHLITATGQRVTLRCSPRSGDLSVYWYQQSLDQGLQFLIQYYNGEERAKGNILERFSAQQFPDLHSELNLSSLELGDSALYFCASSVSGPNEKLFFGSGTQLSVL.

J is TRBJ2-7 and V is TRBV27; the D is unclear. Germline CDR1 reads MNHEY; CDR2 reads SMNVEV (reference sequence). V gave up 3 bases and J gave up 2 bases, with 11 bases separating them. The CDR3 length is 14 residues. The CDR3 DNA sequence: TGTGCCAGCAGTTTGGGTCTAGGAACCTACGAGCAGTACTTC. Protein sequence: CASSLGLGTYEQYF.

The chain couples TRBV29-1 to TRBJ1-2; D possibly corresponds to TRBD1 (5 bases). This CDR3 region has 13 residues. CDR1 is SQVTM and CDR2 is ANQGSEA in the germline V gene. Deletions cut 3 bases from V and 7 bases from J, with 15 bases between. The CDR3 nucleotides are TGCAGCGTTGACAAGCAGGGCACTGGTGGCTACACCTTC. Translation: CSVDKQGTGGYTF.

The chain recombines TRBV19 with TRBJ2-7, with TRBD2 matching 8 bases. Looked up from germline, CDR1 is LNHDA and CDR2 is SQIVND (reference sequence). The ends lost 5 bases at V and 3 bases at J; junction bases unmatched: 6. The CDR3 covers 14 residues. The DNA of the CDR3 is TGTGCCAGTAGTTCTGGTCGGGGGGGCTACGAGCAGTACTTC. Translation: CASSSGRGGYEQYF.

CDR3: CAISELIRDLNEQFF. DNA for the CDR3: TGTGCCATCAGTGAGCTGATCCGGGACTTAAATGAGCAGTTCTTC. V and J are TRBV10-3 and TRBJ2-1, with a tentative D call TRBD2 (6 bases). V was cut by 2 bases and J by 7 bases, with 15 bases left in between. This CDR3 contains 15 residues. Germline lookup yields CDR1 ENHRY and CDR2 SYGVKD.

The chain recombines TRBV6-4 with TRBJ2-1; D is undetermined. The germline V gene encodes CDR1 MRHNA and CDR2 SNTAGT. CDR3 length: 13 residues. V was pared by 3 bases and J by 7 bases, with 10 bases between. The CDR3 nucleotides read TGTGCCAGCAGTGAGTTACTGTGGAATGAGCAGTTCTTC. It yields the protein CASSELLWNEQFF.